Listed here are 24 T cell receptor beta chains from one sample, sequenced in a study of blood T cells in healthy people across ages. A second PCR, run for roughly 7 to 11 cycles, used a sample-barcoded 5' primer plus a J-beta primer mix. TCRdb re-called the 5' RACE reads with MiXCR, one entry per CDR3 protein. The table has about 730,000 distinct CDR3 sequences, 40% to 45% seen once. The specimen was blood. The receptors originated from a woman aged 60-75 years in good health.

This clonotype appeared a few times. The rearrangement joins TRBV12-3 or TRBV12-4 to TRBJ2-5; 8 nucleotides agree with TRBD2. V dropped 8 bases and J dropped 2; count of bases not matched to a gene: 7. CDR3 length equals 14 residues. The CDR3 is CASGGERGQETQYF. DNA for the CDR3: TGTGCCAGCGGGGGGGAGCGGGGGCAAGAGACCCAGTACTTC.

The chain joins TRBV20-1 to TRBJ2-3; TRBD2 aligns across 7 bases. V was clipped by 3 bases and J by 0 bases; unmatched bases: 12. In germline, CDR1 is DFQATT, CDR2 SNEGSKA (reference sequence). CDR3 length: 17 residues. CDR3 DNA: TGCAGTGCTAGTGCCGGGGGGAGCGGGCGTAGCACAGATACGCAGTATTTT. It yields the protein CSASAGGSGRSTDTQYF.

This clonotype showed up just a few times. The CDR3: CASSQDQARSSYEQYF. The CDR3 DNA sequence: TGTGCCAGCAGCCAAGATCAGGCCAGGAGCTCCTACGAGCAGTACTTC. This chain joins TRBV3-1 and TRBJ2-7; D is uncertain. This CDR3 has 16 residues. V was pared by 0 bases and J by 0 bases, with 12 bases between. Germline-derived CDR1 and CDR2 are LGHDT and YNNKEL (reference sequence).

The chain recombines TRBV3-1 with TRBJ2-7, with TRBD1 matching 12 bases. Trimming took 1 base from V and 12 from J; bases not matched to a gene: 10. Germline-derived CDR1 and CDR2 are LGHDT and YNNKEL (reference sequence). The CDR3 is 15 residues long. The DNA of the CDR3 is TGTGCCAGCAGCCAAGGTCTCGGGACAGGGGGCACTTCGTACTTC. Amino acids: CASSQGLGTGGTSYF.

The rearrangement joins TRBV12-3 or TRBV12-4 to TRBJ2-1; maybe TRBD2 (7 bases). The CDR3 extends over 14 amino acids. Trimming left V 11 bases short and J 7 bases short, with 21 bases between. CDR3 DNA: TGTGCCGGCACCAGAGGGGGGGTGGTAAATGAGCAGTTCTTC. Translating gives CAGTRGGVVNEQFF.

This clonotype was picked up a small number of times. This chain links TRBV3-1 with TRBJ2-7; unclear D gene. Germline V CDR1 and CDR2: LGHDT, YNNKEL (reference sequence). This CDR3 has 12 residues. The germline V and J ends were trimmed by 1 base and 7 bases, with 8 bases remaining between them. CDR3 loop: CASSQVSREQYF. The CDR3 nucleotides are TGTGCCAGCAGCCAAGTGTCCCGGGAGCAGTACTTC.

The CDR3 spells CASSLRQGETEAFF. CDR3 coding DNA: TGTGCCAGCAGCCTCCGACAGGGGGAAACTGAAGCTTTCTTT. The chain links TRBV12-3 or TRBV12-4 to TRBJ1-1, with TRBD1 matching 9 bases. The V gene end was trimmed by 6 bases and the J gene end by 5 bases; junction bases not matched to a gene: 7. The CDR3 runs 14 residues.

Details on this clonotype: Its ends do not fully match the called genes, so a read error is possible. CDR3 sequence (DNA): TGTGCCAGCTCACAAATCTCTAGCGACCGCTACGAGCAGTGCTTC. Translation: CASSQISSDRYEQCF. V and J are TRBV18 and TRBJ2-7; D perhaps matches TRBD2 (6 bases). The CDR3 sequence is 15 residues long. Germline V gene data show CDR1 as KGHSH and CDR2 as LQKENI. Drawing the rest from reference TRBV18 and TRBJ2-7, the complete variable domain is NAGVMQNPRHLVRRRGQEARLRCSPMKGHSHVYWYRQLPEEGLKFMVYLQKENIIDESGMPKERFSAEFPKEGPSILRIQQVVRGDSAAYFCASSQISSDRYEQCFGPGTRLTVT.

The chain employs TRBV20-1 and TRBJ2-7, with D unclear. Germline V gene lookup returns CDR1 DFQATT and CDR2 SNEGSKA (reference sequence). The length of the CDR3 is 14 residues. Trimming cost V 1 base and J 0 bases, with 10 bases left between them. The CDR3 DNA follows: TGCAGTGCTAGAGTCGTCGGCAGCTCCTACGAGCAGTACTTC. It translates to CSARVVGSSYEQYF.

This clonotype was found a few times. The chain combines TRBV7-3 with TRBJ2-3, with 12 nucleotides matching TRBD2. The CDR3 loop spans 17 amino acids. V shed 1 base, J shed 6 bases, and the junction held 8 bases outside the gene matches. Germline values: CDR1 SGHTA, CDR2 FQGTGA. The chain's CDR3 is CASSLMMSTSGSDTQYF. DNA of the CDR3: TGTGCCAGCAGCTTAATGATGTCGACTAGCGGGAGTGATACGCAGTATTTT.

DNA of the CDR3: TGTGCCAGCAGCTTAGGTTCTATGGGCAATGAGCAGTTCTTC. Translation gives CASSLGSMGNEQFF. This chain links TRBV7-2 with TRBJ2-1, with D unclear. CDR1 and CDR2 (germline): SGHTA, FQGNSA. The CDR3 runs to 14 residues. V was pared by 1 base and J by 6 bases, with 10 bases between.

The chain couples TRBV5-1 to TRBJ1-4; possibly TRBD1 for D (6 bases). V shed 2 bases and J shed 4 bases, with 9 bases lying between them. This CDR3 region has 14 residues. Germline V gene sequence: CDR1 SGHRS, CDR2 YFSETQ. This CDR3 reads CASSFQGSNEKLFF. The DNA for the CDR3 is TGCGCCAGCAGCTTTCAGGGGAGTAATGAAAAACTGTTTTTT.

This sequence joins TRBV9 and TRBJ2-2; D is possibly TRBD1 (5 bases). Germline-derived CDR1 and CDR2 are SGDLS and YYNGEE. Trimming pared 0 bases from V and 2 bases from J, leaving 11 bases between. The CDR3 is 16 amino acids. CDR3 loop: CASSVELTDNTGELFF. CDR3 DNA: TGTGCCAGCAGCGTAGAGTTGACAGACAACACCGGGGAGCTGTTTTTT.

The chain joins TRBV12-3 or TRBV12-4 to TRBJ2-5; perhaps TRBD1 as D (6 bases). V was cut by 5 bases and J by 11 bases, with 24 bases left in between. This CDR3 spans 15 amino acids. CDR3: CASSDRMSSYNEQYF. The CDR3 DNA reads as TGTGCCAGCAGTGACAGGATGAGTTCCTACAATGAGCAGTACTTC.

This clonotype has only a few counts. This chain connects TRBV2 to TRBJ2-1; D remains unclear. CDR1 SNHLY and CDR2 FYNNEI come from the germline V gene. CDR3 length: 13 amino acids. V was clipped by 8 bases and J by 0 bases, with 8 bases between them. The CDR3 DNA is TGTGCCAGCCTCTTAAGCTCCTACAATGAGCAGTTCTTC. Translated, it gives CASLLSSYNEQFF.

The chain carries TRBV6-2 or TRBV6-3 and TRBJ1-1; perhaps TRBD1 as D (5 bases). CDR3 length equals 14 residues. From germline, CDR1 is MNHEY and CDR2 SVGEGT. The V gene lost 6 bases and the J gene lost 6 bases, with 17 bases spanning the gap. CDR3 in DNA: TGTGCCAGCAGCCCCTTCAGAGGGGTATCTGAAGCTTTCTTT. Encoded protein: CASSPFRGVSEAFF.

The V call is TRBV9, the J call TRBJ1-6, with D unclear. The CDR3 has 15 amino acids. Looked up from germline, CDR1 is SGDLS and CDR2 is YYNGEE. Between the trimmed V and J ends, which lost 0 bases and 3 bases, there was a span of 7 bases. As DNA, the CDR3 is TGTGCCAGCAGCGTAGAAGAGATCTATAATTCACCCCTCCACTTT. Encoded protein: CASSVEEIYNSPLHF.

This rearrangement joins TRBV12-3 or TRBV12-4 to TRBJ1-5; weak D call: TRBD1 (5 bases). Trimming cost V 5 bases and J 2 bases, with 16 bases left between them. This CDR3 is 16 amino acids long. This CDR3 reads CASSSLGVGRNQPQHF. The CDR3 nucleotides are TGTGCCAGCAGTAGCTTGGGGGTGGGTCGCAATCAGCCCCAGCATTTT.

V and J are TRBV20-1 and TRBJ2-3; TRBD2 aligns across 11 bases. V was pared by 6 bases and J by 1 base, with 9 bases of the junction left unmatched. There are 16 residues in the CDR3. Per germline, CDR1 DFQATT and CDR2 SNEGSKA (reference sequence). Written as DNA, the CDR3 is TGCAGTGCAAAGATCCCGGGACTAGCGGGCACAGATACGCAGTATTTT. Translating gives CSAKIPGLAGTDTQYF.

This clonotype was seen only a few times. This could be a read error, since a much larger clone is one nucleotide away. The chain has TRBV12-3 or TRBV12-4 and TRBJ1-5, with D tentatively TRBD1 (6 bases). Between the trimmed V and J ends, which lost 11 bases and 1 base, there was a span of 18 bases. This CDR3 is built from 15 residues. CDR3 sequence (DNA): TGTGCCGGCAAGGGAACAGGGTACAGCAATCAGCCCCAGCATTTT. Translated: CAGKGTGYSNQPQHF.

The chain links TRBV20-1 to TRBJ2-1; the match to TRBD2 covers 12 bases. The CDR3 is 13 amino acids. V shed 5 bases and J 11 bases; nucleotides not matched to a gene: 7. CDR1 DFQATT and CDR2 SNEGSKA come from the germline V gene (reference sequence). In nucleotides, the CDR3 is TGCAGTGCTCCGACTAGCGGGGGCCCCAAGCAGTTCTTC. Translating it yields CSAPTSGGPKQFF.

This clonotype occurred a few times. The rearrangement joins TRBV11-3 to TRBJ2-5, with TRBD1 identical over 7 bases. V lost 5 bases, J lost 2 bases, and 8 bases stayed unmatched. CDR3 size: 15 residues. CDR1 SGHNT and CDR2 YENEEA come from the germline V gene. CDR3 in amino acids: CASSEGRQGQETQYF. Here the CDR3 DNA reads TGTGCCAGCAGCGAGGGGAGACAGGGTCAAGAGACCCAGTACTTC.

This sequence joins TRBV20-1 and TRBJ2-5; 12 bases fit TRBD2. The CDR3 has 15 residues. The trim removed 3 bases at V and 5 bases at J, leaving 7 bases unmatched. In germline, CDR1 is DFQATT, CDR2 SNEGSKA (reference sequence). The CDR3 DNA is TGCAGTGCTAGGGATCTAGCGGGGGGGCCGGAGACCCAGTACTTC. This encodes CSARDLAGGPETQYF.

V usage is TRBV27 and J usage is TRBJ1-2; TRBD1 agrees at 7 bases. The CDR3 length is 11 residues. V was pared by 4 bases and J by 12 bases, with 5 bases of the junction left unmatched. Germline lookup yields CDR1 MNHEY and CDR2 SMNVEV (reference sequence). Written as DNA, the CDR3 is TGTGCCAGCAGTTATGGGACAGCCAACACCTTC. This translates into CASSYGTANTF.